The 3 T cell receptor beta chains below all came from one sample that was sequenced in a study of cytomegalovirus exposure and HLA in healthy donors. Vbeta (60) and Jbeta (13) primers were used in the PCR. Libraries were prepared by immunoSEQ multiplex PCR; TCRdb keeps only in-frame clonotypes and omits some of them. Of roughly 140,000 clones listed, 70% are singletons. Sample: PBMCs. Receptors originate from a woman in her thirties in good health and CMV-seronegative.

This clone has only one observation. This chain joins TRBV12-5 and TRBJ2-3, with 11 bases fitting TRBD2. V dropped 5 bases and J dropped 6; count of bases not matched to a gene: 4. Germline CDR1 LGHNT, CDR2 FRNRAP. The CDR3 is 14 amino acids. CDR3 sequence (DNA): TGTGCTAGTGGTCCCGGACTAGCGGGCGATACGCAGTATTTT. The encoded protein is CASGPGLAGDTQYF.

The chain recombines TRBV7-3 with TRBJ1-1, with D tentatively TRBD1 (5 bases). The CDR3 has 13 residues. The V and J ends lost 2 bases and 2 bases respectively, with 6 bases between them. The V gene's germline CDR1 is SGHTA and CDR2 FQGTGA. CDR3 DNA sequence: TGTGCCAGCAGCTTAGGGACTAACACTGAAGCTTTCTTT. Protein product: CASSLGTNTEAFF. Complete variable domain (other parts from reference TRBV7-3 and TRBJ1-1): GAGVSQTPSNKVTEKGKYVELRCDPISGHTALYWYRQSLGQGPEFLIYFQGTGAADDSGLPNDRFFAVRPEGSVSTLKIQRTERGDSAVYLCASSLGTNTEAFFGQGTRLTVV.

This clone was observed once. The chain has TRBV18 and TRBJ2-1; tentative D call: TRBD1 (5 bases). Per the germline V gene, CDR1 is KGHSH and CDR2 is LQKENI. V was cut by 5 bases and J by 8 bases, with 19 bases left in between. The CDR3 runs 15 residues. CDR3 region: CASSIARAGFDEQFF. In DNA, the CDR3 is TGTGCCAGCTCAATCGCCCGGGCAGGGTTCGATGAGCAGTTCTTC.